The following is a T cell receptor (beta chain) sequence with its context. Its antigen is unknown. The record originates from a study of identical twins. Study results and limitations: Sharing of beta out-of-frame sequences by twins showed a weaker excess. Out-of-frame alpha sequences shared between twins exhibited an excess of low generation probability.

The CDR3 is made up of 12 amino acids. In germline, CDR1 is SQVTM, CDR2 ANQGSEA. The trim removed 4 bases at V and 5 bases at J, leaving 3 bases unmatched. Using its own MiXCR run on the 5' RACE reads, TCRdb lists one record per CDR3 protein. The sample holds around 680,000 distinct CDR3 sequences, 8.5% to 9.5% seen once. In addition, the sample was reused for a study of yellow fever vaccine responses in identical twins.

The TCR was taken from a woman between 18 and 30 years old in good health. Sequenced material: PBMCs. V gene TRBV29-1 combines with J gene TRBJ2-5; 8 nucleotides line up with TRBD2. The CDR3 nucleotides read TGCAGCGTTGTGAGCGGGAGTGAGACCCAGTACTTC. It specifies CSVVSGSETQYF.